This T cell receptor (beta chain) is from a study of shared clonotypes between healthy human individuals. Study results and limitations: A small donor pool kept down the genetic and exposure-history diversity that was represented.

Sorted-subset replicate PCRs used 200 ng of genomic DNA. This amount corresponded to tens of thousands of T cell genomes. Under the authors' procedure: Filtering differed because ImmunoSEQ produced junction-only sequences that carried no quality scores. The assay was immunoSEQ multiplex PCR, and TCRdb's table has in-frame clones only and misses some. For V, J and clone size, that table is used; D and trimming come from the DNA. Among roughly 2 million clones listed, around 95% were seen once. The authors divided CD4+ cells into CD45RA+ naive and CD45RA-negative memory subsets. This CDR3 is built from 16 residues. A remark on this clone: Antigen: not known.

Sequencing was carried out using naive CD4+ T cells sorted from blood. The subset is: CD45RA+ positively selected. This receptor was obtained from a man in his late teens or twenties in good health. The rearrangement joins TRBV21-1 to TRBJ2-4; the D call TRBD2 from the table was never checked on the DNA. TRBV21-1 is an annotated pseudogene. CDR3 DNA: TGTGCCAGCAGCCCGACTAGCGGGTTAGCCAAAAACATTCAGTACTTC. Translated, it gives CASSPTSGLAKNIQYF.